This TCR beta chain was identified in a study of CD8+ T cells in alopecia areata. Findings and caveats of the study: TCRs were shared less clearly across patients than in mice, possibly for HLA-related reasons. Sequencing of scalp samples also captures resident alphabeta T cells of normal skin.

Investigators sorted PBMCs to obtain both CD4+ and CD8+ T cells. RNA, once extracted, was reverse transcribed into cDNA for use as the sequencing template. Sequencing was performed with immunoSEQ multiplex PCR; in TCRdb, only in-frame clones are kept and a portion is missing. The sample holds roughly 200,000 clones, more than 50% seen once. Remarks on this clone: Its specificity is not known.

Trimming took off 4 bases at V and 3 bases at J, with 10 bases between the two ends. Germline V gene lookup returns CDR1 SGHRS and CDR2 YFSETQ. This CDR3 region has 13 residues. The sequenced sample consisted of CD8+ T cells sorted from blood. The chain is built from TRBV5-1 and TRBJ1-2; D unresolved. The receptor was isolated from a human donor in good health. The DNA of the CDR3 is TGCGCCAGCAGCAAAAAGGTGGACTATGGCTACACCTTC. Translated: CASSKKVDYGYTF.